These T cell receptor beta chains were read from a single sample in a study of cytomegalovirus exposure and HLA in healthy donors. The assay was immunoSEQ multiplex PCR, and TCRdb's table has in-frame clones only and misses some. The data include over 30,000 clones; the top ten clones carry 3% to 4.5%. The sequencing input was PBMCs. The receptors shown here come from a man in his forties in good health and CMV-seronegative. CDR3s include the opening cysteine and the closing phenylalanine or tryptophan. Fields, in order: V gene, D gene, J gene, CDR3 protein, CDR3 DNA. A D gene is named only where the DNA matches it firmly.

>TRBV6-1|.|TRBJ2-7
CASSVGGQSYEQYF
TGTGCCAGCAGCGTCGGGGGGCAATCCTACGAGCAGTACTTC
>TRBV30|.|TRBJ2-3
CAWSVKVADTQYF
TGTGCCTGGAGTGTAAAGGTAGCGGATACGCAGTATTTT
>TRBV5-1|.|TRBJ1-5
CASSPTTDQPQHF
TGCGCCAGCAGCCCAACCACGGATCAGCCCCAGCATTTT
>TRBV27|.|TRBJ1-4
CASSLKYGGREKLFF
TGTGCCAGCAGTTTAAAGTACGGGGGTCGGGAAAAACTGTTTTTT
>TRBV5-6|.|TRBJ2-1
CASSLDFSGDNEQFF
TGTGCCAGCAGCTTGGACTTCAGCGGCGACAATGAGCAGTTCTTC
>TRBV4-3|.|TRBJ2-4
CASSQLTRGQNIQYF
TGCGCCAGCAGCCAGCTAACCAGGGGTCAAAACATTCAGTACTTC
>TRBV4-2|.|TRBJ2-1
CASSQDIGSGVRDNEQFF
TGTGCCAGCAGCCAAGATATCGGATCCGGGGTACGCGACAATGAGCAGTTCTTC
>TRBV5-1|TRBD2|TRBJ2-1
CASSLVGSGRAGEQFF
TGCGCCAGCAGCTTGGTGGGTAGCGGGAGGGCCGGTGAGCAGTTCTTC
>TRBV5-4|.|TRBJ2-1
CASSPGTPSYNEQFF
TGTGCCAGCAGCCCCGGGACACCCTCCTACAATGAGCAGTTCTTC
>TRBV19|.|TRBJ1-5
CASSIYRGGQPQHF
TGTGCCAGTAGTATTTACCGGGGAGGTCAGCCCCAGCATTTT
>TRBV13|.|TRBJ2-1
CASSRGRPYNEQFF
TGTGCCAGCAGCCGGGGGAGGCCCTACAATGAGCAGTTCTTC
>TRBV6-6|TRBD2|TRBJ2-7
CASMGGLGEQYF
TGTGCCAGCATGGGGGGGTTGGGAGAGCAGTACTTC
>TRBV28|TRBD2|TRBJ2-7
CASSITTSGRIQYF
TGTGCCAGCAGTATTACGACTAGCGGGAGAATCCAGTACTTC
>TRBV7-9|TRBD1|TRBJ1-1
CASSPGTGGGTFKTEAFF
TGTGCCAGCAGCCCCGGGACAGGCGGCGGAACTTTTAAAACTGAAGCTTTCTTT